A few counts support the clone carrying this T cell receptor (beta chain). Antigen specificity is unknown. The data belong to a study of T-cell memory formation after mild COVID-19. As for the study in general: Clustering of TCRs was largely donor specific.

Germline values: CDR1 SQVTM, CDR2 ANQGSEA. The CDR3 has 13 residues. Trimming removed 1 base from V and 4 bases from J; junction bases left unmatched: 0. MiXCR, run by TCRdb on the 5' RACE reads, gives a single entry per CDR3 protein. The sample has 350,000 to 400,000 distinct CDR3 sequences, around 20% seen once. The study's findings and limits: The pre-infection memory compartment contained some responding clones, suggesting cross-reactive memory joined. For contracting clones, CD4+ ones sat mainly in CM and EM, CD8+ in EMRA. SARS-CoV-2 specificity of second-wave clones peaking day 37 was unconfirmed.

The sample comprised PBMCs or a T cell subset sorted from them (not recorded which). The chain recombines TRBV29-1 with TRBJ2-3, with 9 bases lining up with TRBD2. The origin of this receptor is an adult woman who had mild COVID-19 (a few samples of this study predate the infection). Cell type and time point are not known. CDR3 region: CSVEGLAADTQYF. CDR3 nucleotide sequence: TGCAGCGTTGAAGGACTAGCGGCAGATACGCAGTATTTT.